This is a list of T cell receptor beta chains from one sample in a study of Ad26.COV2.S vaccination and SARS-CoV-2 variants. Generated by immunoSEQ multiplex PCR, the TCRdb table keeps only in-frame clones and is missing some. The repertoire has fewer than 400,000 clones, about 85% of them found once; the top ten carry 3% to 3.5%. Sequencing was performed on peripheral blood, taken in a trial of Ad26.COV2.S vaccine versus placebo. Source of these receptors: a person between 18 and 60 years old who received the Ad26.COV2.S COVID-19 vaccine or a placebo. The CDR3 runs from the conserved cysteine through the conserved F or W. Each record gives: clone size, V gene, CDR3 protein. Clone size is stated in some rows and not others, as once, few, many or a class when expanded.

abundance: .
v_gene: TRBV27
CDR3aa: CASSPNDRGIPYGYTF

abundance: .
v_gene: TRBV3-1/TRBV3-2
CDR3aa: CASSQGTAAYGYTF

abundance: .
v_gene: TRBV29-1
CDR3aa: CSVLTAGEPAADTQYF

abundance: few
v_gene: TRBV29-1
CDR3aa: CSALKGNTIYF

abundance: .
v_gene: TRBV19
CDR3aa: CASGYHKGVLTEAFF

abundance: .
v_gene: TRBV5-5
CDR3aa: CASSHPDRENSPLHF

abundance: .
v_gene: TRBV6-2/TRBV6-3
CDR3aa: CASSYGRRGTDTQYF

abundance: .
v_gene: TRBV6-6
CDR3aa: CASPRRQGNYEQYF

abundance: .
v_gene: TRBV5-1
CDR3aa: CASSLVENTGELFF

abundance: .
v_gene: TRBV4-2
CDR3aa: CASSQVVNTEAFF

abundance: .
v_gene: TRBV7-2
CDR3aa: CASRFGQLLGSPLHF

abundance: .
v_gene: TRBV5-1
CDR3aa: CASSRTGANTEAFF

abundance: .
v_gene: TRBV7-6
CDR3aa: CASSLTGTTYEQYF

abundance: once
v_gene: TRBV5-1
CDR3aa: CASTDQGGGYNEQFF

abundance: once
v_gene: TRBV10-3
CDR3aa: CATSGGGGQETQYF

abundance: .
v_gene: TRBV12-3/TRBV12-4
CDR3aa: CASSLGQSYGYTF